These T cell receptor beta chains were read from a single sample in a study of T cell responses to AZD1222 COVID-19 vaccine. Method: immunoSEQ multiplex PCR; TCRdb's copy keeps in-frame clones and lacks some. The sample contains 85,000 or so clones, 75% to 95% of which appear only once. This specimen consisted of peripheral blood, obtained 28 days after the second AZD1222 dose. These receptors all come from an adult who received the AZD1222 COVID-19 vaccine. The CDR3 runs from the conserved cysteine through the conserved F or W.

14,TRBJ2-5,TRBV9,CASSGQGTQETQYF
14,TRBJ1-1,TRBV9,CASSDRDRNTEAFF
15,TRBJ2-2,TRBV24-1,CATSRGGGHTGELFF
15,TRBJ1-5,TRBV6-5,CASRQRQGVYQPQHF
11,TRBJ2-1,TRBV3-1/TRBV3-2,CASSQGGEQFF
13,TRBJ2-3,TRBV6-5,CASSSPGTDTQYF
14,TRBJ1-6,TRBV7-8,CASSQPHHDSPLHF
17,TRBJ1-4,TRBV3-1/TRBV3-2,CASRQLGRGATNEKLFF
16,TRBJ2-7,TRBV6-6,CASSYSNRGGSYEQYF
14,TRBJ1-5,TRBV6-6,CASTFGTENQPQHF
14,TRBJ2-7,TRBV5-1,CASSFIVGAYEQYF
14,TRBJ1-5,TRBV7-2,CASSAQGSNQPQHF
12,TRBJ1-2,TRBV5-1,CASSPGPQGYTF
17,TRBJ1-6,TRBV4-1,CASSQPAWYRGNSPLHF
14,TRBJ2-5,TRBV18,CASSPLLGTKTQYF
15,TRBJ1-5,TRBV3-1/TRBV3-2,CASSLDRGPNQPQHF
14,TRBJ1-2,TRBV5-1,CASSLVDRGDGYTF
15,TRBJ1-1,TRBV7-2,CASSKRTGVNTEAFF
17,TRBJ1-4,TRBV30,CAWSTGGAGWGNEKLFF
12,TRBJ1-1,TRBV12-3/TRBV12-4,CASSQAPPQAFF
14,TRBJ1-2,TRBV25-1,CASSNPGTEDGYTF
14,TRBJ2-1,TRBV6-2/TRBV6-3,CASSTTSGYNEQFF
17,TRBJ1-3,TRBV18,CASSPPGQGFSGNTIYF
11,TRBJ2-3,TRBV2,CASSDTDTQYF
17,TRBJ2-1,TRBV10-3,CAIRSLAGEGSYNEQFF
13,TRBJ1-1,TRBV12-3/TRBV12-4,CASSLAWNTEAFF
12,TRBJ2-1,TRBV11-3,CASSIWGNEQFF
17,TRBJ2-7,TRBV7-3,CATPLSPTGCFSYEQYF
11,TRBJ1-5,TRBV6-5,CASSLYQPQHF
13,TRBJ1-2,TRBV12-3/TRBV12-4,CASSLLASGGYTF
13,TRBJ1-1,TRBV28,CASSVGQGLRAFF
15,TRBJ1-2,TRBV7-3,CASTDSGGRIYGYTF
14,TRBJ1-1,TRBV5-1,CASSLVEGGTEAFF
17,TRBJ1-3,TRBV7-2,CASSLVGTGGQGNTIYF
14,TRBJ2-5,TRBV27,CASSLSMVAETQYF
16,TRBJ1-5,TRBV27,CASRDRGPYSNQPQHF
14,TRBJ2-7,TRBV27,CASSHGTGIHEQYF
13,TRBJ2-7,TRBV19,CASSMRQSYEQYF
14,TRBJ1-6,TRBV5-1,CASSLEVGASPLHF
16,TRBJ2-3,TRBV7-9,CASSLPATADTDTQYF
13,TRBJ2-5,TRBV6-5,CASSYGGQGTQYF
15,TRBJ2-3,TRBV24-1,CATGESGRGTDTQYF
16,TRBJ2-1,TRBV27,CASSPLTPGGDNEQFF
13,TRBJ2-1,TRBV5-6,CASSIPESDEQFF
15,TRBJ2-1,TRBV7-8,CASVLAGGSGGEQFF
15,TRBJ1-2,TRBV28,CASSPGGESGYGYTF
14,TRBJ1-5,TRBV20-1,CSASGRTGSQPQHF
13,TRBJ1-2,TRBV12-3/TRBV12-4,CASTTGEYYGYTF
14,TRBJ2-7,TRBV23-1,CASTDRGVSYEQYF
18,TRBJ1-4,TRBV19,CASSKGRTGGFLREKLFF
19,TRBJ1-3,TRBV9,CASSVGQSGVGNSGNTIYF
14,TRBJ1-5,TRBV7-2,CASSLTQFNQPQHF
12,TRBJ1-1,TRBV29-1,CSVPGGNTEAFF
15,TRBJ2-7,TRBV6-1,CASSERGGSTYEQYF
16,TRBJ1-5,TRBV7-9,CASSFGPGEGNQPQHF
11,TRBJ1-1,TRBV28,CASSLSTKAFF
12,TRBJ1-4,TRBV29-1,CSVTGVGEELFF
12,TRBJ1-6,TRBV6-6,CASTILNSPLHF
15,TRBJ1-4,TRBV18,CASSSQGTGPEKLFF
16,TRBJ2-6,TRBV18,CASSPLPNSGANVLTF